This T cell receptor (beta chain) is drawn from a study of glioma-infiltrating T cells after dendritic cell vaccination. TCRB CDR3 was amplified from 2 ug genomic DNA or less. Assay: immunoSEQ multiplex PCR; the TCRdb copy retains only in-frame clones and omits some. The sample yields some 87,000 clones, roughly 84% seen once. Fresh-frozen tumor tissue and more than two years of survival data were available for all. PBMC sampling occurred before vaccination, two weeks after the third dose, and at progression. The CDR3 has 15 amino acids. Trimming took 5 bases from V and 9 from J; bases not matched to a gene: 13. Germline V gene data show CDR1 as SEHNR and CDR2 as FQNEAQ (reference sequence).

This specimen was blood, taken before dendritic cell vaccination. The receptor was isolated from a human donor with glioblastoma. The chain couples TRBV7-9 to TRBJ2-1; 7 positions agree with TRBD2. This chain's CDR3 is CASSHSGQRLGEQFF. CDR3 nucleotide sequence: TGTGCCAGCAGCCATAGCGGGCAGCGCTTGGGTGAGCAGTTCTTC.